The 27 T cell receptor beta chains reported below all come from one sample, sequenced in a study of blood T cell repertoires in COVID-19. Profiled with immunoSEQ multiplex PCR; TCRdb holds only in-frame clones, not every one. Among more than 250,000 clones listed, 83% were seen once. Sequenced material: peripheral blood. The source of these receptors is a woman in her forties or fifties with acute or convalescent COVID-19.

The chain links TRBV14 to TRBJ1-1; 7 nucleotides match TRBD1. The V segment lost 2 bases and the J segment 0 bases; nucleotides outside the gene matches: 3. CDR1 and CDR2 from the germline V gene are SGHDN and FVKESK. CDR3 length: 15 amino acids. The CDR3 region has the DNA TGTGCCAGCAGCCAAAGGGGGCGGATGAACACTGAAGCTTTCTTT. It specifies CASSQRGRMNTEAFF.

The chain is built from TRBV24-1 and TRBJ2-1; a possible D gene is TRBD1 (5 bases). Germline CDR1 is KGHDR and CDR2 is SFDVKD. V was pared by 3 bases and J by 6 bases, with 14 bases between. The CDR3 covers 15 residues. CDR3 in DNA: TGTGCCACCAGTGATCCCGGACAACAACGCAATGAGCAGTTCTTC. It codes for CATSDPGQQRNEQFF.

V gene TRBV3-1 (or the pseudogene TRBV3-2) combines with J gene TRBJ2-1, with D maybe TRBD1 (6 bases). Germline loops: CDR1 LGHDT, CDR2 YNNKEL (reference sequence). This CDR3 region has 13 residues. V lost 11 bases and J lost 4, with 15 bases in between. The CDR3 nucleotides are TGTGCCTCGGACCGAGGGGGTTACAATGAGCAGTTCTTC. Amino acids: CASDRGGYNEQFF.

This clone was seen once. This sequence joins TRBV7-2 and TRBJ2-7, with 9 bases fitting TRBD1. Trimming at V came to 1 base and at J to 3 bases, leaving 4 bases not matched to a gene. This CDR3 contains 15 residues. Germline CDR1 and CDR2: SGHTA and FQGNSA. The CDR3 bases are TGTGCCAGCAGCTTAGGACAGGGGGACCTCTACGAGCAGTACTTC. Its translation is CASSLGQGDLYEQYF. Supplemented by reference TRBV7-2 and TRBJ2-7, the full variable domain reads GAGVSQSPSNKVTEKGKDVELRCDPISGHTALYWYRQSLGQGLEFLIYFQGNSAPDKSGLPSDRFSAERTGGSVSTLTIQRTQQEDSAVYLCASSLGQGDLYEQYFGPGTRLTVT.

The chain joins TRBV18 to TRBJ2-6; D gene uncertain. V gave up 3 bases and J gave up 0 bases, with 6 bases separating them. The CDR3 consists of 15 residues. CDR1 is KGHSH and CDR2 is LQKENI in the germline V gene. DNA for the CDR3: TGTGCCAGCTCACCCATGAGCTCTGGGGCCAACGTCCTGACTTTC. Amino acids: CASSPMSSGANVLTF.

The rearrangement joins TRBV11-3 to TRBJ2-3; 8 nucleotides align to TRBD1. V lost 0 bases to trimming and J lost 4 bases; unmatched junction nucleotides: 0. This CDR3 comprises 14 residues. CDR1 and CDR2 from the germline V gene are SGHNT and YENEEA. CDR3 nucleotide sequence: TGTGCCAGCAGCTTAGAACAGGGGGCAGATACGCAGTATTTT. Its translation: CASSLEQGADTQYF.

This chain links TRBV29-1 with TRBJ2-1; D is undetermined. Germline assignment: CDR1 SQVTM and CDR2 ANQGSEA. V dropped 4 bases and J dropped 4 bases, with 5 bases sitting between them. CDR3 length: 11 residues. This CDR3 reads CSVGRYNEQFF. DNA of the CDR3: TGCAGCGTTGGGCGGTACAATGAGCAGTTCTTC.

The rearrangement uses TRBV2 and TRBJ1-1, with 8 bases aligning to TRBD1. Germline values: CDR1 SNHLY, CDR2 FYNNEI. The CDR3 loop spans 14 amino acids. Trimming cost V 6 bases and J 8 bases; bases outside gene matches: 11. The DNA of the CDR3 is TGTGCCAGCAGGGCAGGACAGGGTGGAAGGGAAGCTTTCTTT. Translating gives CASRAGQGGREAFF.

A single count supports this clone. The chain uses TRBV4-3 and TRBJ2-3; D gene unclear. The CDR3 runs 15 residues. The ends were cut back, 1 base at V and 6 bases at J, with 14 bases in the middle. The germline CDR1 and CDR2 sequences are LGHNA and YSLEER. The CDR3 bases are TGCGCCAGCAGCCAAGTTTCGCGCTACTCCGATACGCAGTATTTT. Translating gives CASSQVSRYSDTQYF.

This clone was counted a single time. The chain employs TRBV11-2 and TRBJ2-2; 9 positions agree with TRBD1. V lost 4 bases and J lost 7; bases outside the gene matches: 4. There are 14 residues in the CDR3. Germline loops: CDR1 SGHAT, CDR2 FQNNGV. For the CDR3, the DNA is TGTGCCAGCAGCTCGGGACAGGGATACGGGGAGCTGTTTTTT. This gives the protein CASSSGQGYGELFF.

The chain is built from TRBV18 and TRBJ1-4; TRBD1 might be the D (5 bases). V lost 4 bases and J 2 bases, leaving 14 bases between the germline ends. From germline, CDR1 is KGHSH and CDR2 LQKENI. This CDR3 comprises 16 residues. CDR3 protein: CASSRSGPGTNEKLFF. For the CDR3, the DNA is TGTGCCAGCTCACGATCCGGCCCAGGGACTAATGAAAAACTGTTTTTT.

The V and J genes are TRBV19 and TRBJ1-1, with 9 bases fitting TRBD1. The CDR3 has 15 residues. V shed 3 bases, J shed 4 bases, and the junction held 6 bases outside the gene matches. The germline V gene encodes CDR1 LNHDA and CDR2 SQIVND (reference sequence). The CDR3 protein is CASSMAGTGFTEAFF. CDR3 bases: TGTGCCAGTAGTATGGCCGGGACAGGGTTCACTGAAGCTTTCTTT.

V is TRBV11-2 and J is TRBJ1-2; TRBD1 matches at 7 bases. V was pared by 1 base and J by 2 bases, with 4 bases of the junction left unmatched. The germline CDR1 and CDR2 sequences are SGHAT and FQNNGV. This CDR3 has 15 amino acids. In nucleotides, the CDR3 is TGTGCCAGCAGCTTAGGAAACAGGGGAAACTATGGCTACACCTTC. It translates to CASSLGNRGNYGYTF.

The rearrangement joins TRBV6-5 to TRBJ1-3, with D unresolved. Trimming took off 4 bases at V and 0 bases at J, with 7 bases between the two ends. The CDR3 spans 14 residues. Germline V gives CDR1 MNHEY, CDR2 SVGAGI. The DNA of the CDR3 is TGTGCCAGCAGTTCCGGGGACTCTGGAAACACCATATATTTT. Translating gives CASSSGDSGNTIYF.

In its sample, this clone was seen once. This sequence joins TRBV5-6 and TRBJ2-5; tentatively, D is TRBD2 (6 bases). Germline CDR1 and CDR2: SGHDT and YYEEEE. The CDR3 extends over 15 amino acids. Trimming pared 1 base from V and 5 bases from J, leaving 15 bases between. CDR3 nucleotides: TGTGCCAGCAGCTTGCTTCGACTCCGGGGGGAGACCCAGTACTTC. It yields the protein CASSLLRLRGETQYF.

The gene calls are TRBV21-1 and TRBJ2-3; TRBD2, the table's D call, lacks a check against the DNA. TRBV21-1 is designated a pseudogene. The CDR3 totals 19 residues. The CDR3 reads CASTPNAGTSGRRADTQYF. The CDR3 bases are TGTGCCAGCACCCCAAACGCCGGGACTAGCGGGAGAAGGGCAGATACGCAGTATTTT.

This clone was seen only once. This chain links TRBV30 with TRBJ1-6, with 8 bases aligning to TRBD1. This CDR3 spans 15 amino acids. V lost 0 bases to trimming and J lost 9 bases; unmatched junction nucleotides: 7. The V gene's germline CDR1 is GTSNPN and CDR2 SVGIG (reference sequence). This CDR3 reads CAWSVLVQGGSPLHF. CDR3 nucleotides: TGTGCCTGGAGTGTACTGGTACAGGGGGGTTCACCCCTCCACTTT.

The chain links TRBV7-9 to TRBJ1-2; the match to TRBD1 covers 11 bases. With 5 bases clipped from V and 2 bases from J, the junction kept 7 bases outside the gene matches. The germline V gene has CDR1 SEHNR and CDR2 FQNEAQ (reference sequence). The CDR3 totals 16 residues. The DNA of the CDR3 is TGTGCCAGCAGCGCAGTTTGGACAGGGGGCAACTATGGCTACACCTTC. Protein sequence: CASSAVWTGGNYGYTF.

The chain links TRBV29-1 to TRBJ2-7; D perhaps matches TRBD1 (6 bases). Per the germline V gene, CDR1 is SQVTM and CDR2 is ANQGSEA. Trimming left V 4 bases short and J 1 base short, with 8 bases between. The CDR3 contains 12 residues. CDR3 residues: CSVVDRSYEQYF. CDR3 nucleotides: TGCAGCGTTGTTGACAGGTCCTACGAGCAGTACTTC.

V and J are TRBV5-1 and TRBJ2-1; the match to TRBD2 covers 9 bases. The trim removed 6 bases at V and 0 bases at J, leaving 4 bases unmatched. The CDR3 is 15 residues long. Germline-derived CDR1 and CDR2 are SGHRS and YFSETQ. DNA for the CDR3: TGCGCCAGCACCCTAGCGGGAAGCTCCTACAATGAGCAGTTCTTC. Encoded protein: CASTLAGSSYNEQFF.

The rearrangement links TRBV6-6 to TRBJ1-1; no clear D. The ends were cut back, 2 bases at V and 6 bases at J, with 13 bases in the middle. Germline loops: CDR1 MNHNY, CDR2 SVGAGI (reference sequence). The CDR3 contains 14 residues. CDR3 in amino acids: CASSYKLGEAEAFF. The CDR3 nucleotides are TGTGCCAGCAGTTACAAGCTCGGAGAGGCTGAAGCTTTCTTT.

The sample holds a few counts of this clone. The chain employs TRBV10-3 and TRBJ2-1; no definite D call. Trimming left V 4 bases short and J 7 bases short, with 8 bases between. CDR1 and CDR2 (germline): ENHRY, SYGVKD. The CDR3 runs to 12 residues. Written as DNA, the CDR3 is TGTGCCATCAGTGTGGTCGGGAATGAGCAGTTCTTC. Amino acid sequence: CAISVVGNEQFF.

The chain recombines TRBV7-2 with TRBJ2-7; D is perhaps TRBD2 (6 bases). Germline CDR1 SGHTA, CDR2 FQGNSA. The CDR3 spans 13 residues. Trimming pared 1 base from V and 3 bases from J, leaving 7 bases between. The CDR3 here is CASSLGGGYEQYF. CDR3 nucleotides: TGTGCCAGCAGCTTAGGGGGAGGCTACGAGCAGTACTTC.

J is TRBJ2-7 and V is TRBV18, with 7 bases identical to TRBD1. Trimming cost V 3 bases and J 4 bases; bases outside gene matches: 3. Germline V CDR1 and CDR2: KGHSH, LQKENI. The CDR3 is 13 residues long. The CDR3 protein is CASSPGTAYEQYV. CDR3 in DNA: TGTGCCAGCTCACCCGGGACAGCTTACGAGCAGTACGTC.

In nucleotides, the CDR3 is TGTGCCTGGAGTGTTGGACACTCAAGCGGGGAGCTGTTTTTT. Its translation is CAWSVGHSSGELFF. The chain combines TRBV30 with TRBJ2-2; perhaps TRBD1 as D (5 bases). This CDR3 is 14 amino acids long. The V gene's germline CDR1 is GTSNPN and CDR2 SVGIG (reference sequence). The V end was cut by 0 bases, the J end by 7 bases, with 12 bases between.

The rearrangement joins TRBV3-1 (or the pseudogene TRBV3-2) to TRBJ1-6, with no clear D. The germline gives CDR1 LGHDT, CDR2 YNNKEL (reference sequence). Between the trimmed V and J ends, which lost 0 bases and 3 bases, there was a span of 6 bases. There are 15 residues in the CDR3. The CDR3: CASSQDGSYNSPLHF. CDR3 in DNA: TGTGCCAGCAGCCAAGATGGCAGCTATAATTCACCCCTCCACTTT.

CDR3 sequence reads: CASQVRGADTEAFF. CDR3 coding DNA: TGTGCCAGCCAAGTACGGGGGGCCGACACTGAAGCTTTCTTT. The chain couples TRBV5-8 to TRBJ1-1; maybe TRBD1 (6 bases). The CDR3 contains 14 residues. V lost 7 bases and J lost 3, with 16 bases in between. Per the germline V gene, CDR1 is SGHTS and CDR2 is YDEGEE.